Detailed here is one TCR beta chain. These data come from a study of blood T cell repertoires in COVID-19. Study summary: The United States, Italy and Spain supplied acute and convalescent COVID-19 samples. In each case, the material was cDNA or gDNA derived from T cells, B-cell-depleted T cells, or PBMCs.

The CDR3 runs 13 residues. Trimming stripped 6 bases from V and 3 bases from J, with 12 bases between. CDR1 is MGHDK, CDR2 SYGVNS, per germline. Authors' data handling: Amplification of reference gene primers was used by the study to estimate nucleated cell counts. Generated by immunoSEQ multiplex PCR, the TCRdb table keeps only in-frame clones and is missing some. That table is the source of V, J and clone size, and D and trimming were worked out from the DNA. The sample lists approximately 120,000 clones; about four fifths were seen once. The chain employs TRBV25-1 and TRBJ2-7, with a tentative D call TRBD2 (6 bases). The sequenced sample was peripheral blood. The TCR originated in a man aged 55 to 70 with acute or convalescent COVID-19. In DNA, the CDR3 is TGTGCCAGCAGGGAGGAGGGTCACTACGAGCAGTACTTC. As protein: CASREEGHYEQYF.